This TCR beta chain was sequenced during a study of TIL therapy for anti-PD-1-resistant metastatic lung cancer. This was the immunoSEQ v3 assay. TCRdb's copy holds only in-frame clones and misses some; the assay was immunoSEQ multiplex PCR. The repertoire consists of some 14,000 clones, with approximately 66% occurring once and the leading ten covering roughly 8.6%. Time point here: pre-treatment sample, taken before nivolumab and TIL therapy. Pleural nodules or supraclavicular lymph nodes made up most of the excised metastases sampled. The origin of this receptor is a woman aged 25-85 years with non-small cell lung cancer. Sequenced here: tumor tissue, sampled at baseline.

CDR3 nucleotides: TGTGCCAGCAGTGAGGGCGAGCAGTACTTC. Translation gives CASSEGEQYF. The chain carries TRBV6-5 and TRBJ2-7, with D possibly TRBD2 on 5 matching bases. Trimming removed 5 bases from V and 6 bases from J, with 5 bases in between. CDR1 is MNHEY and CDR2 is SVGAGI in the germline V gene. The CDR3 loop spans 10 amino acids.